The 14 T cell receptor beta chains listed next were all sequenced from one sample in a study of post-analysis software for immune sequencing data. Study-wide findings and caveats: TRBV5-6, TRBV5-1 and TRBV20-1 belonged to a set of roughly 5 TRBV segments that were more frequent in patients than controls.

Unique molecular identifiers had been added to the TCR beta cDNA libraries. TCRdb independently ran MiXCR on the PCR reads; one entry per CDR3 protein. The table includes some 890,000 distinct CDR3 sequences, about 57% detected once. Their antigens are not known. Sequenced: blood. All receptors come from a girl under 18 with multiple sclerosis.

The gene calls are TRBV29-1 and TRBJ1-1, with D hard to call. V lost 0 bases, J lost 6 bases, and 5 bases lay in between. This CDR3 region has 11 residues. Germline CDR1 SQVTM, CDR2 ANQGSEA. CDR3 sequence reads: CSVEDLAEAFF. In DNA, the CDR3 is TGCAGCGTTGAAGATCTCGCTGAAGCTTTCTTT.

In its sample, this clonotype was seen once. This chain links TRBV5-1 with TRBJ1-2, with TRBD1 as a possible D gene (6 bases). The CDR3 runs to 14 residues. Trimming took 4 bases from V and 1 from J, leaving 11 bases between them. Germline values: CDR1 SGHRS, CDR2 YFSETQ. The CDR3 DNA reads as TGCGCCAGCAGCACCCAACAGGGTAACTATGGCTACACCTTC. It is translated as CASSTQQGNYGYTF.

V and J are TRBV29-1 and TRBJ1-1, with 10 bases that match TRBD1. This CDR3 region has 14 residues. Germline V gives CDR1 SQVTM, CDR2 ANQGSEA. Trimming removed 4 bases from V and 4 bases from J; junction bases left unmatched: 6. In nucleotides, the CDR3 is TGCAGCGTTGTTGAGAGGACAGGGGGCACTGAAGCTTTCTTT. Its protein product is CSVVERTGGTEAFF.

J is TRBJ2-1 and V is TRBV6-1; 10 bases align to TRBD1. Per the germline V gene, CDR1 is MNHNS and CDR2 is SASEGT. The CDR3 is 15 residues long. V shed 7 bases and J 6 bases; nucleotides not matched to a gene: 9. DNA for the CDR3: TGTGCCAGCATCGTGGGGACAGGGGTAACCAATGAGCAGTTCTTC. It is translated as CASIVGTGVTNEQFF.

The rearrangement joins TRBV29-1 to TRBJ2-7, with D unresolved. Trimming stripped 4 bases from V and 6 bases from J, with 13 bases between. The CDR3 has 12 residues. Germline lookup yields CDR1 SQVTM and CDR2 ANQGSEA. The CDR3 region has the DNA TGCAGCGTTGTGAGTTTCAAGGGCGAGCAGTACTTC. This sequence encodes CSVVSFKGEQYF.

DNA for the CDR3: TGTGCCATCACTACCCCGGGACTAGCGAACAATGAGCAGTTCTTC. This encodes CAITTPGLANNEQFF. V usage is TRBV10-3 and J usage is TRBJ2-1; 10 bases agree with TRBD2. The V segment lost 7 bases and the J segment 5 bases; nucleotides outside the gene matches: 8. The V gene's germline CDR1 is ENHRY and CDR2 SYGVKD. This CDR3 region has 15 residues.

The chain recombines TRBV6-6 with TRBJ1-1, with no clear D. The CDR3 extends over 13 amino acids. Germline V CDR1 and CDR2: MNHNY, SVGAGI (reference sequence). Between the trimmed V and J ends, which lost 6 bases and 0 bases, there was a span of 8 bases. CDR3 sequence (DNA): TGTGCCAGCAGGAGTGCCCTGAACACTGAAGCTTTCTTT. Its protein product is CASRSALNTEAFF.

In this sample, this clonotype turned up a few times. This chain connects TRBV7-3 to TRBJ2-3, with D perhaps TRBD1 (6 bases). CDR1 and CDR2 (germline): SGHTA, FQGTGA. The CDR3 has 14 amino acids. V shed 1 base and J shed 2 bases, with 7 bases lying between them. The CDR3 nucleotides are TGTGCCAGCAGCTTAAGGGGGCCCACAGATACGCAGTATTTT. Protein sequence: CASSLRGPTDTQYF.

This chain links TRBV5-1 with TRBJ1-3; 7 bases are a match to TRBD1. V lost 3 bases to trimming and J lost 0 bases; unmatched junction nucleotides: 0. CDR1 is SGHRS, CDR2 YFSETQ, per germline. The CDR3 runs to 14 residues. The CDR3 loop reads CASSWDSSGNTIYF. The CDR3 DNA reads TGCGCCAGCAGCTGGGACAGCTCTGGAAACACCATATATTTT.

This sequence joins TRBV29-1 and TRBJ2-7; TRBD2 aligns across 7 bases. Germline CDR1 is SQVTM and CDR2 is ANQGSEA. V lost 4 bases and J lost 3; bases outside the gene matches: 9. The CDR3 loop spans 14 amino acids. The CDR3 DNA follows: TGCAGCGTTGCCGGGACTACACGGTACTACGAGCAGTACTTC. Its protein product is CSVAGTTRYYEQYF.

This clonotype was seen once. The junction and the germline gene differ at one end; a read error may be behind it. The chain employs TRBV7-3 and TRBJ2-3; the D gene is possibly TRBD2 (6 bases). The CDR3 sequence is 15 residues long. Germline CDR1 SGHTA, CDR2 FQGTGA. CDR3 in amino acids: CACSLMGLREDTQYF. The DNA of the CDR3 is TGTGCCTGCAGCTTAATGGGACTCCGCGAGGATACGCAGTATTTT.

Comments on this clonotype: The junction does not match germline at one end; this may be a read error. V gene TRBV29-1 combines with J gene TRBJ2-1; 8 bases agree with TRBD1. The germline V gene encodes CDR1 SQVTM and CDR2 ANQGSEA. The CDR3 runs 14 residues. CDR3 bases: TGCAGCGTTGAGGGGCAGGGGGCTTACAATGAGCAGTTATTC. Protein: CSVEGQGAYNEQLF.

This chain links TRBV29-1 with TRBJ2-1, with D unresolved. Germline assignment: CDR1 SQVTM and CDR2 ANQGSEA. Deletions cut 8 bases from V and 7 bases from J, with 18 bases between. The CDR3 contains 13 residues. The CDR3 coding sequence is TGCAGCCCCCAACTACACACTGGAAATGAGCAGTTCTTC. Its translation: CSPQLHTGNEQFF.

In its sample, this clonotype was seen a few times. CDR3 protein: CATKREGALFETQYF. The CDR3 DNA reads as TGCGCCACCAAGCGCGAGGGGGCGCTATTTGAGACCCAGTACTTC. This chain links TRBV5-1 with TRBJ2-5; TRBD1 matches at 7 bases. The germline CDR1 and CDR2 sequences are SGHRS and YFSETQ. CDR3 length equals 15 residues. The trim removed 9 bases at V and 5 bases at J, leaving 16 bases unmatched.